This T cell receptor (beta chain) comes out of a study of type 1 and type 2 diabetes patients. Across the study: T cells were magnetically sorted from PBMCs as CD4+ or CD8+ subsets. Study-level findings and limits: Age and gender were not matched between study groups.

Roughly 10 milliliters of peripheral blood were collected from each participant. This clonotype was seen a few times. Its antigen remains unknown. Amplification started from genomic DNA. Amplification of the beta chain CDR3 used 30 forward and 13 reverse multiplex primers. One entry per CDR3 protein results from TCRdb running MiXCR on the multiplex PCR reads. The data show fewer than 350,000 distinct CDR3 sequences, 47% seen once. Losses at the gene ends were 5 bases for V and 7 bases for J; bases not matched to a gene: 6. This CDR3 region has 13 residues. The germline CDR1 and CDR2 sequences are SGHVS and FNYEAQ.

The chain combines TRBV7-6 with TRBJ1-2; 8 bases line up with TRBD1. This TCR was sampled from a man between 18 and 35 years old with type 2 diabetes. Sequenced: peripheral blood mononuclear cells (PBMCs). CDR3: CASSQDRESGYTF. In DNA, the CDR3 is TGTGCCAGCAGCCAGGACAGGGAGAGTGGCTACACCTTC.